This T cell receptor (beta chain) was identified during a study of cytomegalovirus exposure and HLA in healthy donors. It was with 60 Vbeta and 13 Jbeta primers that the PCR ran. Clones were sequenced by immunoSEQ multiplex PCR, and TCRdb holds only the in-frame ones, with some missing. The sample shows about 140,000 clones, 70% to 80% of them seen only once. The CDR3 runs to 17 residues. V was pared by 2 bases and J by 6 bases, with 21 bases between. From germline, CDR1 is SGDLS and CDR2 YYNGEE. The V and J genes are TRBV9 and TRBJ2-1; the D gene is possibly TRBD2 (8 bases). This clonotype originated in a female donor in good health and CMV-seronegative. Sequencing input: PBMCs. The CDR3 sequence is CASSVRAGGAGGNEQFF. For the CDR3, the DNA is TGTGCCAGCAGCGTTCGGGCCGGGGGGGCAGGGGGCAATGAGCAGTTCTTC. Complete variable domain (other parts from reference TRBV9 and TRBJ2-1): DSGVTQTPKHLITATGQRVTLRCSPRSGDLSVYWYQQSLDQGLQFLIQYYNGEERAKGNILERFSAQQFPDLHSELNLSSLELGDSALYFCASSVRAGGAGGNEQFFGPGTRLTVL.